Presented here are 20 T cell receptor beta chains from one specimen sequenced in a study of identical twins. TCRdb recomputed calls from the 5' RACE reads with MiXCR, one row per CDR3 protein. In the table there are 1.5 million or so distinct CDR3 sequences, about 31% of which are singletons. Sequencing used cord blood. Receptor source: a newborn girl in good health.

The rearrangement uses TRBV4-2 and TRBJ1-4, with a tentative D call TRBD1 (5 bases). Trimming removed 0 bases at V and 5 bases at J, with 13 bases between. The CDR3 covers 16 residues. The germline CDR1 and CDR2 sequences are LGHNA and YNFKEQ. CDR3 sequence: CASSQDPSGGNEKLFF. DNA for the CDR3: TGTGCCAGCAGCCAAGATCCCTCGGGGGGGAATGAAAAACTGTTTTTT.

The chain links TRBV20-1 to TRBJ2-7; D may correspond to TRBD1 or TRBD2 (5 bases each). Deletions cut 3 bases from V and 7 bases from J, with 16 bases between. This CDR3 region has 13 residues. Germline assignment: CDR1 DFQATT and CDR2 SNEGSKA (reference sequence). CDR3 in amino acids: CSARGDPYNEQYF. CDR3 DNA: TGCAGTGCTAGGGGGGACCCTTACAATGAGCAGTACTTC.

This chain links TRBV5-1 with TRBJ1-4; D might be TRBD1 (5 bases). Germline CDR1 SGHRS, CDR2 YFSETQ. The CDR3 spans 15 residues. V lost 7 bases and J 8 bases, leaving 21 bases between the germline ends. CDR3 amino acids: CASRAPGGEDEKLFF. For the CDR3, the DNA is TGCGCCAGCCGAGCGCCCGGAGGGGAAGACGAAAAACTGTTTTTT.

There are a few counts of this clonotype. The chain links TRBV20-1 to TRBJ2-4, with D unresolved. The CDR3 is made up of 10 amino acids. V was clipped by 8 bases and J by 6 bases, with 8 bases between them. Germline CDR1 is DFQATT and CDR2 is SNEGSKA (reference sequence). The CDR3 region is CSSFRNIQYF. CDR3 sequence (DNA): TGCAGTAGCTTCAGAAACATTCAGTACTTC.

The rearrangement links TRBV20-1 to TRBJ2-7, with 7 bases identical to TRBD2. The CDR3 loop spans 12 amino acids. V dropped 5 bases and J dropped 7; count of bases not matched to a gene: 8. Germline V gene sequence: CDR1 DFQATT, CDR2 SNEGSKA (reference sequence). This CDR3 is CSAARDYGEQYF. CDR3 sequence (DNA): TGCAGTGCTGCTCGGGACTACGGGGAGCAGTACTTC.

This clonotype showed up just a few times. In nucleotides, the CDR3 is TGTGCCACCCGGGACAGGGTGGCTAACTATGGCTACACCTTC. This sequence encodes CATRDRVANYGYTF. The chain combines TRBV28 with TRBJ1-2, with TRBD1 matching 9 bases. After removal of 10 bases from V and 0 bases from J, the junction contained 6 bases not matched to a gene. The germline V gene encodes CDR1 MDHEN and CDR2 SYDVKM. The CDR3 sequence is 14 residues long.

The CDR3 nucleotides are TGCGCCAGCACCGCTCTAGCGGGAGGGGGCGGAGATACGCAGTATTTT. Protein sequence: CASTALAGGGGDTQYF. This chain links TRBV5-1 with TRBJ2-3; 12 nucleotides line up with TRBD2. From germline, CDR1 is SGHRS and CDR2 YFSETQ. This CDR3 is built from 16 residues. J lost 5 bases, V lost 6 bases, and 10 bases had no gene match.

This clonotype was picked up a small number of times. The chain recombines TRBV10-3 with TRBJ1-1; 8 bases align to TRBD1. The germline V gene encodes CDR1 ENHRY and CDR2 SYGVKD. With 0 bases clipped from V and 3 bases from J, the junction kept 9 bases outside the gene matches. This CDR3 spans 17 amino acids. CDR3 in amino acids: CAISESPVQGVDTEAFF. The CDR3 nucleotides read TGTGCCATCAGTGAGTCCCCTGTACAGGGGGTGGACACTGAAGCTTTCTTT.

This rearrangement joins TRBV6-1 to TRBJ2-3; TRBD2 is a possible D gene (6 bases). Germline V CDR1 and CDR2: MNHNS, SASEGT. Trimming cost V 2 bases and J 5 bases, with 11 bases left between them. This CDR3 has 14 residues. For the CDR3, the DNA is TGTGCCAGCAGTGAATGGACCGGGGGAGATACGCAGTATTTT. As protein: CASSEWTGGDTQYF.

This clonotype was observed a handful of times. The chain couples TRBV3-1 to TRBJ2-1, with 7 bases aligning to TRBD2. Trimming at V came to 0 bases and at J to 5 bases, leaving 7 bases not matched to a gene. Per germline, CDR1 LGHDT and CDR2 YNNKEL (reference sequence). The CDR3 is 16 amino acids. The CDR3 nucleotides are TGTGCCAGCAGCCAAGATGGACTAGTCCCCCACAATGAGCAGTTCTTC. This gives the protein CASSQDGLVPHNEQFF.

This clonotype was found a few times. The gene calls are TRBV4-2 and TRBJ1-5; no firm D call. CDR3 length: 16 amino acids. Trimming pared 4 bases from V and 0 bases from J, leaving 13 bases between. In germline, CDR1 is LGHNA, CDR2 YNFKEQ. The CDR3 sequence: CASSPAHIPSNQPQHF. DNA of the CDR3: TGTGCCAGCAGCCCGGCCCACATCCCTAGCAATCAGCCCCAGCATTTT.

The chain is built from TRBV28 and TRBJ2-2; 9 nucleotides line up with TRBD2. The CDR3 covers 16 residues. Germline V gene data show CDR1 as MDHEN and CDR2 as SYDVKM. V lost 3 bases, J lost 2 bases, and 4 bases stayed unmatched. CDR3 nucleotides: TGTGCCAGCAGTTTTCCGGGACTAGCCAACACCGGGGAGCTGTTTTTT. It is translated as CASSFPGLANTGELFF.

This clonotype was recorded only once. V is TRBV10-3 and J is TRBJ1-2; D uncertain. This CDR3 comprises 15 residues. V gave up 3 bases and J gave up 0 bases, with 11 bases separating them. The germline gives CDR1 ENHRY, CDR2 SYGVKD. Here the CDR3 reads CAISEGSIANYGYTF. DNA of the CDR3: TGTGCCATCAGTGAAGGGTCAATAGCTAACTATGGCTACACCTTC.

The chain employs TRBV20-1 and TRBJ1-1, with TRBD1 identical over 7 bases. Germline lookup yields CDR1 DFQATT and CDR2 SNEGSKA (reference sequence). The CDR3 contains 18 residues. Germline trimming cut 0 bases from V and 1 base from J; bases unmatched to any gene: 14. In nucleotides, the CDR3 is TGCAGTGCTAGAGACAAGAGGCTACAGGGGTTTCCGAACACTGAAGCTTTCTTT. Residues: CSARDKRLQGFPNTEAFF.

As for this clonotype: This clone may be a read error of a much larger clone one base away. The chain is built from TRBV27 and TRBJ2-3; D possibly corresponds to TRBD2 (5 bases). Germline CDR1 MNHEY, CDR2 SMNVEV (reference sequence). CDR3 length: 15 residues. The CDR3 DNA reads TGTGCCGGCAGCCGAGGGTACCCATCCACAGATACGCAGTATTTT. The encoded protein is CAGSRGYPSTDTQYF.

This chain links TRBV28 with TRBJ2-7; a possible D gene is TRBD2 (5 bases). V was clipped by 3 bases and J by 6 bases, with 12 bases between them. This CDR3 is 13 amino acids long. The germline CDR1 and CDR2 sequences are MDHEN and SYDVKM. The CDR3 DNA reads as TGTGCCAGCAGTTTGCCGGGAAGGGTCGAGCAGTACTTC. It translates to CASSLPGRVEQYF.

Comments on this clonotype: This may stem from a read error, because a much larger clone lies one nucleotide away. The chain has TRBV2 and TRBJ2-3; a weak D match, TRBD2 (6 bases). This CDR3 has 14 residues. Germline assignment: CDR1 SNHLY and CDR2 FYNNEI. As DNA, the CDR3 is TGTGCCAGCATGGCCACTAGCTACACAGATGCGCAGTATTTT. It yields the protein CASMATSYTDAQYF.

The V call is TRBV20-1, the J call TRBJ2-2; 10 bases line up with TRBD1. Germline V CDR1 and CDR2: DFQATT, SNEGSKA (reference sequence). The CDR3 contains 14 residues. The J segment lost 1 base and the V segment lost 7 bases, leaving 3 bases of the junction unmatched. This CDR3 reads CSGRDRGNTGELFF. In DNA, the CDR3 is TGCAGTGGCCGGGACAGGGGGAACACCGGGGAGCTGTTTTTT.

In its sample, this clonotype was seen many times. V and J are TRBV13 and TRBJ2-7; the D is unclear. V lost 5 bases to trimming and J lost 3 bases, with 11 bases between them. Germline lookup yields CDR1 PRHDT and CDR2 FYEKMQ (reference sequence). The CDR3 runs to 13 residues. Written as DNA, the CDR3 is TGTGCCAGCAGCAGCCGAGACGGCTACGAGCAGTACTTC. Translation gives CASSSRDGYEQYF.

The J gene is TRBJ2-5, the V gene TRBV5-5, with 7 bases fitting TRBD2. Germline values: CDR1 SGHKS, CDR2 YYEKEE (reference sequence). The CDR3 is made up of 15 amino acids. Trimming cost V 4 bases and J 11 bases; bases outside gene matches: 17. The CDR3: CASSAWEGASNEQYF. The CDR3 nucleotides are TGTGCCAGCAGCGCCTGGGAGGGCGCGTCGAATGAGCAGTACTTC. Complete variable domain (other parts from reference TRBV5-5 and TRBJ2-5): DAGVTQSPTHLIKTRGQQVTLRCSPISGHKSVSWYQQVLGQGPQFIFQYYEKEERGRGNFPDRFSARQFPNYSSELNVNALLLGDSALYLCASSAWEGASNEQYFGPGTRLLVL.